The source of this TCR beta chain is a study of shared clonotypes between healthy human individuals. This table comes from immunoSEQ multiplex PCR, and its TCRdb copy is limited to in-frame clones, with some not included. This table has about 2 million clones, roughly 96% appearing once. CDR1 is SNHLY, CDR2 FYNNEI, per germline. The J segment lost 1 base and the V segment lost 5 bases, leaving 8 bases of the junction unmatched. The CDR3 covers 15 residues. The gene calls are TRBV2 and TRBJ2-7, with 7 bases matching TRBD1. Material: naive CD4+ T cells sorted from blood. Sample subset: CD45RA+ positively selected. This clonotype originated in a man aged 18 to 30 in good health. The CDR3: CASSLAGTASYEQYF. DNA for the CDR3: TGTGCCAGCAGTTTGGCCGGGACAGCGTCCTACGAGCAGTACTTC.